A selection of T cell receptor beta chains follows, all from one sample in a study of siplizumab effects on memory and regulatory T cells. Assay: immunoSEQ multiplex PCR; the TCRdb copy retains only in-frame clones and omits some. The sample has nearly 95,000 clones, nearly 95% seen once. Sample: non-Treg CD4+ T cells sorted from blood. The receptors stem from a human donor in good health. Each CDR3 is given with its conserved first and last residue. A D gene is named only where the DNA matches it firmly. Clone size is not always given. Where it is, it says once, few, many or a class for expanded clones.

v_gene: TRBV30
abundance: once
d_gene: -
j_gene: TRBJ1-5
CDR3nt: TGTGCCTGGGCAAACCGGGACACCCTAGCGGGCAATCAGCCCCAGCATTTT
CDR3aa: CAWANRDTLAGNQPQHF

v_gene: TRBV2
abundance: -
d_gene: -
j_gene: TRBJ1-3
CDR3nt: TGTGCCAGCAGTGCGTCCCAGGGAGGAAACACCATATATTTT
CDR3aa: CASSASQGGNTIYF

v_gene: TRBV29-1
abundance: -
d_gene: -
j_gene: TRBJ2-7
CDR3nt: TGCAGCGCCTGGGAGCCGGGGGCCTCCTCCTACGAGCAGTACTTC
CDR3aa: CSAWEPGASSYEQYF

v_gene: TRBV18
abundance: -
d_gene: -
j_gene: TRBJ2-2
CDR3nt: TGTGCCAGCTCAGACTTGCACACCGGGGAGCTGTTTTTT
CDR3aa: CASSDLHTGELFF

v_gene: TRBV5-1
abundance: -
d_gene: TRBD1
j_gene: TRBJ1-3
CDR3nt: TGCGCCAGCAGCTTCAGGGGGCCTGGAAACACCATATATTTT
CDR3aa: CASSFRGPGNTIYF

v_gene: TRBV4-1
abundance: -
d_gene: TRBD1
j_gene: TRBJ2-7
CDR3nt: TGCGCCAGCAGCCAATCCACAGGGGGCTACGAGCAGTACTTC
CDR3aa: CASSQSTGGYEQYF

v_gene: TRBV7-6
abundance: -
d_gene: TRBD2
j_gene: TRBJ2-1
CDR3nt: TGTGCCAGCAGCTTAGTAGGCCTAGCGGGACCAAACAATGAGCAGTTCTTC
CDR3aa: CASSLVGLAGPNNEQFF

v_gene: TRBV21-1
abundance: -
d_gene: -
j_gene: TRBJ2-7
CDR3nt: TGTGCCAGCAGCAGCACCGGGAGCCTGGAGGAGCAGTACTTC
CDR3aa: CASSSTGSLEEQYF

v_gene: TRBV11-2
abundance: -
d_gene: TRBD1
j_gene: TRBJ2-7
CDR3nt: TGTGCCAGCAGCACCGGGACAGGGCCCTACGAGCAGTACTTC
CDR3aa: CASSTGTGPYEQYF

v_gene: TRBV9
abundance: -
d_gene: TRBD1
j_gene: TRBJ1-1
CDR3nt: TGTGCCAGCAGCGTAGCCGGGACAGGGTATACTGAAGCTTTCTTT
CDR3aa: CASSVAGTGYTEAFF

v_gene: TRBV5-1
abundance: -
d_gene: TRBD2
j_gene: TRBJ2-5
CDR3nt: TGCGCCAGCAGCCCCCAGGGAGCGGGGGGCCAAGAGACCCAGTACTTC
CDR3aa: CASSPQGAGGQETQYF

v_gene: TRBV19
abundance: -
d_gene: -
j_gene: TRBJ1-5
CDR3nt: TGTGCCAGTAGTAGAACAGGGCATCAGCCCCAGCATTTT
CDR3aa: CASSRTGHQPQHF

v_gene: TRBV23-1
abundance: -
d_gene: TRBD1
j_gene: TRBJ1-1
CDR3nt: TGCGCCAGCAGTCAATCGGTCGGACAGGGCACTGGGACTGAAGCTTTCTTT
CDR3aa: CASSQSVGQGTGTEAFF

v_gene: TRBV7-9
abundance: -
d_gene: -
j_gene: TRBJ2-5
CDR3nt: TGTGCCAGCAGCTGGGAAGAGACCCAGTACTTC
CDR3aa: CASSWEETQYF

v_gene: TRBV5-1
abundance: -
d_gene: -
j_gene: TRBJ2-3
CDR3nt: TGCGCCAGCAGTCCACGGACAGACACAGATACGCAGTATTTT
CDR3aa: CASSPRTDTDTQYF

v_gene: TRBV10-3
abundance: -
d_gene: -
j_gene: TRBJ1-1
CDR3nt: TGTGCCATCAGCCGGACACAAATAAACACTGAAGCTTTCTTT
CDR3aa: CAISRTQINTEAFF

v_gene: TRBV6-5
abundance: -
d_gene: -
j_gene: TRBJ2-1
CDR3nt: TGTGCCAGCAGTTACTACGGGGGGCCCGGTGGGCAGTTCTTC
CDR3aa: CASSYYGGPGGQFF

v_gene: TRBV6-1
abundance: -
d_gene: TRBD2
j_gene: TRBJ2-3
CDR3nt: TGTGCCAGCAGTCCCCTTGCGGGAGGCACAGATACGCAGTATTTT
CDR3aa: CASSPLAGGTDTQYF

v_gene: TRBV11-3
abundance: -
d_gene: -
j_gene: TRBJ2-7
CDR3nt: TGTGCCAGCAGCTTAGTGGTCAGCTCCGAGCAGTACTTC
CDR3aa: CASSLVVSSEQYF

v_gene: TRBV10-3
abundance: -
d_gene: -
j_gene: TRBJ1-6
CDR3nt: TGTGCCATCAGTGATCCCGGACGGGAGGGTTCACCCCTCCACTTT
CDR3aa: CAISDPGREGSPLHF

v_gene: TRBV5-1
abundance: -
d_gene: TRBD1
j_gene: TRBJ1-2
CDR3nt: TGCGCCAGCAGCTTGACAGGACAGGGGTTCTATGGCTACACCTTC
CDR3aa: CASSLTGQGFYGYTF

v_gene: TRBV18
abundance: -
d_gene: -
j_gene: TRBJ2-7
CDR3nt: TGTGCCAGCTCACCTCTCAGGAGCTCCTACGAGCAGTACTTC
CDR3aa: CASSPLRSSYEQYF

v_gene: TRBV6-6
abundance: -
d_gene: TRBD1
j_gene: TRBJ1-4
CDR3nt: TGTGCCAGCATTCAACAGGGGGCTAATGAAAAACTGTTTTTT
CDR3aa: CASIQQGANEKLFF

v_gene: TRBV21-1
abundance: -
d_gene: -
j_gene: TRBJ2-7
CDR3nt: TGTGCCAGCAGCACGCGGACAGGCCTAGCGCTCTACGAGCAGTACTTC
CDR3aa: CASSTRTGLALYEQYF

v_gene: TRBV5-5
abundance: -
d_gene: -
j_gene: TRBJ1-3
CDR3nt: TGTGCCAGCAGCTTGCCGGGGGCCTCTGGAAACACCATATATTTT
CDR3aa: CASSLPGASGNTIYF

v_gene: TRBV7-2
abundance: once
d_gene: TRBD1
j_gene: TRBJ1-1
CDR3nt: TGTGCCAGCAGCTTGACAGGGGAGAACACTGAAGCTTTCTTT
CDR3aa: CASSLTGENTEAFF

v_gene: TRBV7-9
abundance: few
d_gene: TRBD1
j_gene: TRBJ1-4
CDR3nt: TGTGCCAGCAGCTCCCGCCCGGGACAGCGTGAAAAACTGTTTTTT
CDR3aa: CASSSRPGQREKLFF

v_gene: TRBV18
abundance: once
d_gene: -
j_gene: TRBJ2-5
CDR3nt: TGTGCCAGCTCACCACGGGTAGGGGACCAAGAGACCCAGTACTTC
CDR3aa: CASSPRVGDQETQYF

v_gene: TRBV11-2
abundance: -
d_gene: -
j_gene: TRBJ1-2
CDR3nt: TGTGCCAGCAGCTCCCAGGGGCTTAGACCTTATGGCTACACCTTC
CDR3aa: CASSSQGLRPYGYTF

v_gene: TRBV4-2
abundance: -
d_gene: -
j_gene: TRBJ2-1
CDR3nt: TGTGCCAGCAGCCCCACAGTTGACTCCTACAATGAGCAGTTCTTC
CDR3aa: CASSPTVDSYNEQFF